Following are 5 T cell receptor beta chains from one sample sequenced in a study of control samples from healthy donors and cancer patients. Generated by immunoSEQ multiplex PCR, the TCRdb table keeps only in-frame clones and is missing some. This sample yields around 82,000 clones, of which 89% are seen a single time; more than 7% belongs to the top ten. Sequencing was done on a sample of blood. These TCRs come from a man aged 50-60 years in good health.

This chain joins TRBV14 and TRBJ2-1, with 12 bases fitting TRBD2. The CDR3 has 18 residues. V lost 3 bases to trimming and J lost 5 bases; unmatched junction nucleotides: 11. Germline lookup yields CDR1 SGHDN and CDR2 FVKESK. CDR3 nucleotide sequence: TGTGCCAGCAGCCACCGGACTAGCGGGGCCGCTGTACACAATGAGCAGTTCTTC. Translation gives CASSHRTSGAAVHNEQFF.

The CDR3, as DNA: TGTGCCAGCAGCTCAGGGTTCGCCGAGCAGTACTTC. Translation: CASSSGFAEQYF. The rearrangement links TRBV5-4 to TRBJ2-7, with D perhaps TRBD1 (5 bases). This CDR3 comprises 12 residues. V lost 3 bases and J lost 6, with 10 bases in between. Germline V gives CDR1 SGHNT, CDR2 YYREEE (reference sequence).

V is TRBV4-1 and J is TRBJ2-7; 11 bases agree with TRBD1. Unmatched junction bases numbered 3, after V lost 3 bases and J lost 2 bases. The germline V gene has CDR1 MGHRA and CDR2 YSYEKL. The length of the CDR3 is 15 residues. The CDR3 DNA sequence: TGCGCCAGCAGCCAGGACAGGGGGCTCCCCTACGAGCAGTACTTC. Protein sequence: CASSQDRGLPYEQYF.

The chain recombines TRBV28 with TRBJ2-2, with a tentative D call TRBD2 (6 bases). The CDR3 length is 15 residues. The V gene's germline CDR1 is MDHEN and CDR2 SYDVKM. The ends were cut back, 3 bases at V and 4 bases at J, with 12 bases in the middle. The CDR3 reads CASSFRDGSTGELFF. The CDR3 DNA sequence: TGTGCCAGCAGTTTCAGGGACGGGAGCACCGGGGAGCTGTTTTTT.

The rearrangement uses TRBV6-2 or TRBV6-3 and TRBJ1-5; D is unclear. Per the germline V gene, CDR1 is MNHEY and CDR2 is SVGEGT. The CDR3 sequence is 20 residues long. The V end was cut by 2 bases, the J end by 0 bases, with 23 bases between. The CDR3 DNA sequence: TGTGCCAGCAGTTACCTCCTTCGAGGCCGCAGCGACCATAGCAATCAGCCCCAGCATTTT. It codes for CASSYLLRGRSDHSNQPQHF.